The source of this TCR beta chain is a study of blood T cell repertoires in COVID-19 (dated by TCRdb to 2020 to 2021). Regarding the study in general: Samples from collaborators originated in the United States, Italy and Spain and spanned both the acute and convalescent phases of COVID-19. Where available, HLA class I and class II types were obtained from metadata supplied by the sample provider rather than from assay-based typing. A de-identified subject ID, COVID-19 status, age in years and sex were almost always included in the sample metadata. The samples were drawn from two sources: the first 160 participants of the ongoing ImmuneRACE study, and 1,200 or so subjects contributed by 6 global collaborators. The dataset comprised deeply sampled blood TCRbeta repertoires from subjects exposed to, actively infected with, or recovered from COVID-19. The material from the prospective study consisted of cDNA or gDNA derived from T cells, B-cell-depleted T cells, or PBMCs. The repertoires were released in a freely available public database meant as a resource for research on the immune response to SARS-CoV-2. Results the study describes overall, beyond this receptor: How much clinical and demographic metadata was included differed by source and by participant, and the metadata was provided uncurated.

Per the germline V gene, SGHVS is the CDR1 and FNYEAQ is the CDR2. V drops 8 bases and J drops 7 bases, leaving 17 bases in between. The CDR3 holds 14 amino acids from the cysteine to the phenylalanine. Of the read, only the CDR3 DNA is kept; its 42 bases are in frame from base 1. TCRbeta CDR3 regions were amplified from genomic DNA using the immunoSEQ Assay, a bias-controlled multiplex PCR. From the authors' description of their analysis: The number of nucleated cells in each sample was estimated from the amplification of reference gene primers within the assay. To quantify the absolute abundance of each unique TCRbeta CDR3 rearrangement, sequence reads were collapsed and filtered. For each sample, productive Simpson clonality was calculated by taking the square root of Simpson's diversity index across productive rearrangements. The table comes from immuneACCESS by way of TCRdb, which keeps in-frame sequences with V and J called. Part of the clones is missing from these tables; in studies checked, under half for an unresolved V gene and the rest for unknown reasons. The V and J calls and clone size come from that table; D and trimming were worked out from the DNA. This sample is represented by about 180,000 clones; 75% to 90% of them were singletons. Roughly 6% of the sample rests with the top ten.

Participants in the prospective study were aged about 18 to 95 years, lived in approximately 26 United States geographic areas, and enrolled through a virtual design. In the prospective study, participants were assigned to cohorts based on the clinical history participants reported in a screening survey and a study questionnaire. Recovered participants in ImmuneRACE Cohort 3 were defined as having two consecutive negative NP/OP PCR tests, clearance from a healthcare professional, or resolution of symptoms. In the prospective study, mobile phlebotomists collected whole blood, serum and a nasopharyngeal or oropharyngeal swab from each participant. Additional blood draws and questionnaires over an approximately 2-month period could optionally be provided by prospective study participants. Before DNA extraction, prospective study blood samples were shipped either frozen or at room temperature. In regard to this clone: Its antigen is not yet known. No clone much larger than this one lies a single base away; base qualities are absent.

This TCR was recovered from a man in his forties or fifties who had recovered from COVID-19. This chain is built from TRBV7-6 and TRBJ2-2, with a weak D call of TRBD1 (5 bases match). Sequenced material: PBMCs or T cells enriched from blood (not recorded which). The CDR3 reads as follows: CASSVDPQGGELFF. The base sequence is TGTGCCAGCTCCGTGGACCCTCAGGGCGGGGAGCTGTTTTTT.